This T cell receptor (beta chain) was obtained from a study of blood T cell repertoires in COVID-19. The CDR3 extends over 18 amino acids. The V and J ends lost 4 bases and 0 bases respectively, with 20 bases between them. Germline V gene sequence: CDR1 MGHRA, CDR2 YSYEKL. TCRdb's table, derived via immunoSEQ multiplex PCR, lists solely in-frame clones and lacks some. The sample has 60,000 to 75,000 clones, roughly three quarters seen once. This receptor was identified in a woman between 65 and 79 years old with acute or convalescent COVID-19. V and J are TRBV4-1 and TRBJ2-3; the D is unclear. The sequenced sample consisted of peripheral blood. The CDR3 DNA reads as TGCGCCAGCAGCCTAGAAGGATTGCGGCGCCCTAGCACAGATACGCAGTATTTT. This codes for CASSLEGLRRPSTDTQYF.